This T cell receptor beta chain came from a study of T cells in localized non-small cell lung cancer. V was pared by 4 bases and J by 6 bases, with 10 bases between. The CDR3 consists of 12 residues. Germline V gene sequence: CDR1 LGHNT, CDR2 FRNRAP. The data were produced by immunoSEQ multiplex PCR, yet TCRdb's version contains in-frame clones alone and is incomplete. The table has tens of thousands of clones, roughly 88% seen once; the top ten hold 4% to 5%. J is TRBJ2-7 and V is TRBV12-5; a weak D match, TRBD2 (5 bases). The starting material was peripheral blood, obtained before any cancer treatment. This TCR came from a man aged 40 to 69 with stage I lung adenocarcinoma. The CDR3 sequence: CASGYGVGEQYF. For the CDR3, the DNA is TGTGCTAGTGGTTACGGGGTCGGCGAGCAGTACTTC.